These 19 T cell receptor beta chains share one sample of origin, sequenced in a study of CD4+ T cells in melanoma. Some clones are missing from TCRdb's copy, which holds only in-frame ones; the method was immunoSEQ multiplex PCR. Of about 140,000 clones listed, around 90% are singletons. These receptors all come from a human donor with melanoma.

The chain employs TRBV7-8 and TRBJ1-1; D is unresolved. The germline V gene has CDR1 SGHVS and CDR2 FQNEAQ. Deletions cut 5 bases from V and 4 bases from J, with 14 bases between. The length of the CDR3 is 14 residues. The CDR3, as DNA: TGTGCCAGCAGCCCGTCCCACCCGCCCACTGAAGCTTTCTTT. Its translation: CASSPSHPPTEAFF.

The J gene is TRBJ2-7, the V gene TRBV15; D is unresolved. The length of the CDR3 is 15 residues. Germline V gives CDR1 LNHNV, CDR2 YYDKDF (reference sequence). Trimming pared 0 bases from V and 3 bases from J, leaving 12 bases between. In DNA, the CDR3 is TGTGCCACCAGCAGAGATGTGACTGTCGTCTACGAGCAGTACTTC. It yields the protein CATSRDVTVVYEQYF. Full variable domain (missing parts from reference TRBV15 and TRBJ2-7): DAMVIQNPRYQVTQFGKPVTLSCSQTLNHNVMYWYQQKSSQAPKLLFHYYDKDFNNEADTPDNFQSRRPNTSFCFLDIRSPGLGDTAMYLCATSRDVTVVYEQYFGPGTRLTVT.

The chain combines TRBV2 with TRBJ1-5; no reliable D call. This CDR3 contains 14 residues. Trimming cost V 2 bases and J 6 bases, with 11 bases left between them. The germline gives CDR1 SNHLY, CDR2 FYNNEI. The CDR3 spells CASSELSVSQPQHF. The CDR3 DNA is TGTGCCAGCAGTGAATTGTCGGTCAGTCAGCCCCAGCATTTT.

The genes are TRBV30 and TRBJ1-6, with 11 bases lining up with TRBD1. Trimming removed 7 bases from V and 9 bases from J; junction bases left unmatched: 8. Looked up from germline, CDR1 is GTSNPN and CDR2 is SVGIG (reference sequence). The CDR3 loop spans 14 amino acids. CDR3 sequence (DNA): TGTGCCTCACCCGGACAGGGGGCTGCTTCACCCCTCCACTTT. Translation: CASPGQGAASPLHF.

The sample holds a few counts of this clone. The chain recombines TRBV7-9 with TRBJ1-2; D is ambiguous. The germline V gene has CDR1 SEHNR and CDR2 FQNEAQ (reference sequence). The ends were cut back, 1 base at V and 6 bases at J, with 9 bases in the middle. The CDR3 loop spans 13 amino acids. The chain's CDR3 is CASSLERFHGYTF. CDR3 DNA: TGTGCCAGCAGCTTAGAACGGTTCCATGGCTACACCTTC.

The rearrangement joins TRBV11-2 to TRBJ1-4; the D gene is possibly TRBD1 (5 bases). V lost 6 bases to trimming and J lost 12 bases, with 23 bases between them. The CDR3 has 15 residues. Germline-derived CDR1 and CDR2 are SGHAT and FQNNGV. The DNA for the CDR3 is TGTGCCAGCAGTAGGGACGGACTTTTAATTGGGGAACTGTTTTTT. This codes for CASSRDGLLIGELFF.

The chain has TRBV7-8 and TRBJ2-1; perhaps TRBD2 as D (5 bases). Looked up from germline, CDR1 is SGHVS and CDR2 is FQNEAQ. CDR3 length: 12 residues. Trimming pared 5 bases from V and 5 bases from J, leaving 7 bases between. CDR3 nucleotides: TGTGCCAGCAGCACACTAGACAATGAGCAGTTCTTC. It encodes CASSTLDNEQFF.

CDR3 in DNA: TGCAGCCCACAGGGGTGCACTGAAGCTTTCTTT. It codes for CSPQGCTEAFF. The chain recombines TRBV20-1 with TRBJ1-1; TRBD1 matches 7 bases. Germline V gene sequence: CDR1 DFQATT, CDR2 SNEGSKA (reference sequence). The CDR3 is 11 residues long.

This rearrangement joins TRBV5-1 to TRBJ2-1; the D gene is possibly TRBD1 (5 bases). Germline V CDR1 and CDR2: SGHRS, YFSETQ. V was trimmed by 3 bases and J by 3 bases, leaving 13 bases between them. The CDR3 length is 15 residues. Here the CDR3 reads CASSSGQLLYNEQFF. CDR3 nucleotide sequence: TGCGCCAGCAGCTCAGGGCAGCTCCTCTACAATGAGCAGTTCTTC.

CDR3 in DNA: TGCGCCAGCAGCCAAGATTGGCGCCGTAGCACAGATACGCAGTATTTT. This codes for CASSQDWRRSTDTQYF. The rearrangement joins TRBV4-1 to TRBJ2-3; D not resolved. Trimming cost V 0 bases and J 0 bases, with 10 bases left between them. CDR3 length equals 16 residues. In germline, CDR1 is MGHRA, CDR2 YSYEKL.

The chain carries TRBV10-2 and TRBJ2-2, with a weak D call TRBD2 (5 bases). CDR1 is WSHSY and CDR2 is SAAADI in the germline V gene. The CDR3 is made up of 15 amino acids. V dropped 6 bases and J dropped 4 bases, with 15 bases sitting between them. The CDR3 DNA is TGCGCCAGCAGAGAGAGCGGACCGAGCACCGGGGAGCTGTTTTTT. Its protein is CASRESGPSTGELFF.

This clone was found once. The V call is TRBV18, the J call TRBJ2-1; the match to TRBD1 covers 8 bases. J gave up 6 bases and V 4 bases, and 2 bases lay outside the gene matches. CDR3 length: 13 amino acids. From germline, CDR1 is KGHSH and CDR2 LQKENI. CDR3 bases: TGTGCCAGCTCACTGGACAGGGCCAATGAGCAGTTCTTC. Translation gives CASSLDRANEQFF.

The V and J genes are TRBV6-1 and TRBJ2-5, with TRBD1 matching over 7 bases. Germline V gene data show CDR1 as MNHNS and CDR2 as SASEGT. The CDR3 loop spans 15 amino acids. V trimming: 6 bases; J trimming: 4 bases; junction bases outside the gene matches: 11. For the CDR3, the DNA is TGTGCCAGCAGCCCCCCAGGGGGTGTTCGAGAGACCCAGTACTTC. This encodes CASSPPGGVRETQYF.

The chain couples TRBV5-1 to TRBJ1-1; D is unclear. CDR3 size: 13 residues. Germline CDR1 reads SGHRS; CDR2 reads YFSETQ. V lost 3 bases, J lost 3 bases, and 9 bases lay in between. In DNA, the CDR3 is TGCGCCAGCAGCTGGAAGAAGGACACTGAAGCTTTCTTT. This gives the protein CASSWKKDTEAFF.

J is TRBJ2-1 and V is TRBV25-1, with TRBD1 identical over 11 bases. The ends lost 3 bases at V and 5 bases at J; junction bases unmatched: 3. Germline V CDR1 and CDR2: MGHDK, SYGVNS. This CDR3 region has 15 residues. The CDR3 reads CASSDPGQGDNEQFF. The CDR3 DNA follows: TGTGCCAGCAGTGACCCGGGACAGGGGGACAATGAGCAGTTCTTC.

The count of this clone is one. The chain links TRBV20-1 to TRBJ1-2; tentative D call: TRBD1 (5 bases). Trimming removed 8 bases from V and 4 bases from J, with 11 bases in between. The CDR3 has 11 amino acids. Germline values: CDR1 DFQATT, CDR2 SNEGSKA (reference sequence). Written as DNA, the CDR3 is TGCAGTTATGGGACCCTCTATGGCTACACCTTC. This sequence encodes CSYGTLYGYTF.

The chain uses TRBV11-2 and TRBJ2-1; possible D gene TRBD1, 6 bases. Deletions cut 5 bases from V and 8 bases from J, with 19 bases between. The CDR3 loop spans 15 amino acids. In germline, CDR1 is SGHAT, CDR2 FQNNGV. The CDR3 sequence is CASSQTVPGGHEQFF. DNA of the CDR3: TGTGCCAGCAGCCAAACGGTTCCTGGGGGCCATGAGCAGTTCTTC.

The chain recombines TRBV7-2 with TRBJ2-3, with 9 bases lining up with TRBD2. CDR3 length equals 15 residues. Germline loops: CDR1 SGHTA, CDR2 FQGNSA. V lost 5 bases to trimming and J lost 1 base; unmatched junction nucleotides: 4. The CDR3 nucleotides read TGTGCCAGCAGCGGCAAGCGGGGGGGCACAGATACGCAGTATTTT. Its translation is CASSGKRGGTDTQYF. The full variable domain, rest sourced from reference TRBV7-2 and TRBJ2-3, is GAGVSQSPSNKVTEKGKDVELRCDPISGHTALYWYRQSLGQGLEFLIYFQGNSAPDKSGLPSDRFSAERTGGSVSTLTIQRTQQEDSAVYLCASSGKRGGTDTQYFGPGTRLTVL.

This CDR3 reads CASSRQGAGYSSGANVLTF. The CDR3 DNA reads TGTGCCAGCAGCCGGCAGGGGGCGGGTTACAGCTCTGGGGCCAACGTCCTGACTTTC. This chain links TRBV5-8 with TRBJ2-6; TRBD1 aligns across 8 bases. This CDR3 has 19 residues. Germline CDR1 reads SGHTS; CDR2 reads YDEGEE. V was pared by 4 bases and J by 0 bases, with 12 bases of the junction left unmatched.